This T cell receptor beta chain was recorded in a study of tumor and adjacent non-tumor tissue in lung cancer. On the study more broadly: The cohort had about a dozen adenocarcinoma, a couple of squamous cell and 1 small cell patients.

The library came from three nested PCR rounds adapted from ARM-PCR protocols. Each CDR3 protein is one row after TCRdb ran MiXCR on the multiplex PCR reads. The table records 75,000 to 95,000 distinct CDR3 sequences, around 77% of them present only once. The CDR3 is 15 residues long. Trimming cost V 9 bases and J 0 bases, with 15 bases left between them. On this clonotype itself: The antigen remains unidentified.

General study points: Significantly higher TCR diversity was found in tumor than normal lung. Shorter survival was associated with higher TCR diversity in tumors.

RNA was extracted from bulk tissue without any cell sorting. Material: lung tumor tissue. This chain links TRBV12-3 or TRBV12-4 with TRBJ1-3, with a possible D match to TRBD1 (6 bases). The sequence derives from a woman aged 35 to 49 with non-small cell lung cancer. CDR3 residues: CARGPSDSSGNTIYF. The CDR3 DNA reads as TGTGCCAGAGGACCTTCGGACAGCTCTGGAAACACCATATATTTT.